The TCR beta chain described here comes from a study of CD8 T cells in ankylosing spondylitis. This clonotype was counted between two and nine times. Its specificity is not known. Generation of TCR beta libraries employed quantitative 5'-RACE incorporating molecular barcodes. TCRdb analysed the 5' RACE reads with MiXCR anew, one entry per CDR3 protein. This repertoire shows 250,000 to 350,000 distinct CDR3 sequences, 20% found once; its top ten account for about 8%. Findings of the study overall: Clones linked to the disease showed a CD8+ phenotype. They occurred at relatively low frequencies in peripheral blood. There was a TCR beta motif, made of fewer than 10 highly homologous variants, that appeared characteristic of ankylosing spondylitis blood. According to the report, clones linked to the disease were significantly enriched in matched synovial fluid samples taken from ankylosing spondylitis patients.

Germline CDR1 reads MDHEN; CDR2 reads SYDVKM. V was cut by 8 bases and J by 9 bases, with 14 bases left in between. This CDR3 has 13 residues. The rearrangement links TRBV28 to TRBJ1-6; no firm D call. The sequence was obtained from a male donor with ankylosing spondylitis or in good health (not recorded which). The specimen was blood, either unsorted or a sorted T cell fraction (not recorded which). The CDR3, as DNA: TGTGCCAGCTGGAGCAGTTCGATTTCACCCCTCCACTTT. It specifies CASWSSSISPLHF.